This entry describes one T cell receptor (beta chain). In the original analysis: Amplification with reference gene primers provided the estimates of nucleated cell counts. Clones were sequenced by immunoSEQ multiplex PCR, and TCRdb holds only the in-frame ones, with some missing. V and J calls and clone size follow that table, whereas D and trimming were derived from the DNA. The table shows some 120,000 clones, with about 85% occurring only once. This sample is drawn from a study of blood T cell repertoires in COVID-19. The wider study: Both acute and convalescent COVID-19 samples were obtained from the United States, Italy and Spain. T cells, B-cell-depleted T cells, or PBMCs supplied cDNA or gDNA.

V shed 2 bases, J shed 4 bases, and the junction held 7 bases outside the gene matches. CDR3 length: 15 residues. Looked up from germline, CDR1 is SGHVS and CDR2 is FQNEAQ. The sequenced material came from peripheral blood. The V call is TRBV7-8, the J call TRBJ1-1, with 7 bases lining up with TRBD1. The sequence derives from a human donor in a cohort sampled during active COVID-19. CDR3 residues: CASSLRGGSGTEAFF. CDR3 DNA sequence: TGTGCCAGCAGCTTAAGAGGGGGCTCGGGCACTGAAGCTTTCTTT.